The present T cell receptor beta chain was sequenced within a study of regulatory T cells in long-lasting Graves disease. The CDR3 has 13 amino acids. V was trimmed by 3 bases and J by 6 bases, leaving 8 bases between them. Per germline, CDR1 SEHNR and CDR2 FQNEAQ (reference sequence). This clonotype was counted ten times or more. Its antigen is as yet unknown. Combining iRepertoire HTBI primers with Arm-PCR of CDR3 regions, the authors built TCR beta libraries. MiXCR, run by TCRdb on the multiplex PCR reads, gives a single entry per CDR3 protein. The sample contains roughly 520,000 distinct CDR3 sequences, around 12% of which appear only once. Noted time point: newly diagnosed GD, antithyroid drugs for less than 3 months. The TCR library was prepared using RNA isolated from PBMCs. Points from the study as a whole: Patients with persistent disease shared 2,700 or so public clonotypes, outpacing the roughly 1,000 shared by new patients. Patients with persistent disease showed a bias toward TRBV28, TRBJ1-2 and TRBJ2-5.

These data were also filed under a second study, of T cells in Graves' hyperthyroidism and ophthalmopathy.

V and J are TRBV7-9 and TRBJ1-4; D unresolved. The starting material was peripheral blood mononuclear cells (PBMCs), obtained at new diagnosis, from a patient treated with antithyroid drugs. The clonotype was recovered from a woman aged 25 to 39 with Graves disease. The CDR3, as DNA: TGTGCCAGCAGCTTTGGCAATGATGAAAAACTGTTTTTT. It encodes CASSFGNDEKLFF.